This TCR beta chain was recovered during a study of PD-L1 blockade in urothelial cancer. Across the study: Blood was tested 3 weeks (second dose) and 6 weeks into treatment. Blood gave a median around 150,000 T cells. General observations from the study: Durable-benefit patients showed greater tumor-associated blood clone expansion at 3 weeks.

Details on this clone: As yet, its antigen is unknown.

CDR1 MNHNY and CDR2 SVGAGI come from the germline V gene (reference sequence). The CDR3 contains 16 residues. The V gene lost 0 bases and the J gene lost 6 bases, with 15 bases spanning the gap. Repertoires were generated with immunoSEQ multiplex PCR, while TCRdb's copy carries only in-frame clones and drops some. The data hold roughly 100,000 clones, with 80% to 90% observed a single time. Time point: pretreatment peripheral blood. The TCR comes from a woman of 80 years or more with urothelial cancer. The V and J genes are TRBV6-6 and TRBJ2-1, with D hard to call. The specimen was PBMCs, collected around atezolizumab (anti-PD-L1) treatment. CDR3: CASSYSRPTITNEQFF. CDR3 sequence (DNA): TGTGCCAGCAGTTACTCGAGACCGACAATCACCAATGAGCAGTTCTTC.